This T cell receptor (beta chain) was sequenced in a study of CD8 T cells in acute hepatitis C reinfection. Study conclusions and caveats: Regardless of outcome, thirteen public clonotypes appeared, one using V04-02/J02-02. No chronic follow-up sample yielded enough NS3-1073 specific cells.

A word on this clone: Its antigen is still unknown.

The CDR3 sequence is 14 residues long. The V gene lost 2 bases and the J gene lost 4 bases, with 12 bases spanning the gap. The germline V gene has CDR1 WSHSY and CDR2 SAAADI. Stated time point: naive CD8 control sorted from an acute-time-point sample. Surface staining used CD3, CD8 and CD45RO, with dead cells excluded. Only in-frame clones appear in the TCRdb table, and some are missing; sequencing was by immunoSEQ multiplex PCR. The top ten hold approximately 11% of the sample, which has about 38,000 clones, 70% to 90% seen once. Sample: naive CD8+ T cells from PBMCs. The chain links TRBV10-2 to TRBJ2-7; possibly TRBD2 for D (5 bases). This TCR derives from a woman aged 18 to 35 who spontaneously cleared hepatitis C infection. Here the CDR3 DNA reads TGCGCCAGCAGTGAGGGGAGATTCTCTTACGAGCAGTACTTC. Protein: CASSEGRFSYEQYF.